A single sample is the source of the 8 T cell receptor beta chains below, sequenced in a study of CD8 T cells in Susac syndrome. An amount of RNA that ranged from about 0.45 to 1 ug was reverse transcribed with random hexamers. Each CDR3 protein gets one entry after TCRdb re-called the immunoSEQ multiplex PCR reads with MiXCR. The sample gives 150,000 to 200,000 distinct CDR3 sequences, approximately 95% of which show up once; approximately 0.1% is in the top ten. Sequencing was performed on CD4+ T cells from PBMCs. These receptors came from a human donor in good health.

The rearrangement uses TRBV30 and TRBJ1-2, with no clear D. V gave up 8 bases and J gave up 7 bases, with 20 bases separating them. The CDR3 is 13 residues long. CDR1 and CDR2 (germline): GTSNPN, SVGIG (reference sequence). The CDR3 region is CAHSLAPGGGYTF. CDR3 coding DNA: TGTGCCCACTCGTTGGCGCCAGGCGGTGGCTACACCTTC. The full variable domain, its missing parts supplied by reference TRBV30 and TRBJ1-2, is SQTIHQWPATLVQPVGSPLSLECTVEGTSNPNLYWYRQAAGRGLQLLFYSVGIGQISSEVPQNLSASRPQDRQFILSSKKLLLSDSGFYLCAHSLAPGGGYTFGSGTRLTVV.

J is TRBJ2-1 and V is TRBV24-1; weak D call: TRBD2 (6 bases). V dropped 10 bases and J dropped 3 bases, with 15 bases sitting between them. The CDR3 runs 14 residues. CDR1 and CDR2 from the germline V gene are KGHDR and SFDVKD. The CDR3 is CATNSGAGYNEQFF. The CDR3 DNA sequence: TGTGCCACTAATAGCGGAGCTGGCTACAATGAGCAGTTCTTC.

Only one count was recorded for this clonotype. The chain links TRBV3-1 to TRBJ2-1; TRBD2 is a possible D gene (6 bases). CDR1 and CDR2 (germline): LGHDT, YNNKEL (reference sequence). The V end was cut by 1 base, the J end by 3 bases, with 10 bases between. The CDR3 is 15 amino acids. This CDR3 reads CASSQGSGVYNEQFF. The DNA for the CDR3 is TGTGCCAGCAGCCAAGGTAGCGGAGTCTACAATGAGCAGTTCTTC.

The gene calls are TRBV20-1 and TRBJ2-3, with TRBD1 matching 7 bases. Germline V lookup: CDR1 DFQATT, CDR2 SNEGSKA (reference sequence). V trimming: 6 bases; J trimming: 2 bases; junction bases outside the gene matches: 8. The CDR3 is 14 residues long. CDR3 loop: CSAKFGTATDTQYF. The CDR3 nucleotides are TGCAGTGCCAAATTCGGGACAGCCACAGATACGCAGTATTTT.

This clonotype was observed a handful of times. The chain couples TRBV7-8 to TRBJ2-5; D may be TRBD2 (6 bases). CDR3 size: 12 residues. The ends were cut back, 3 bases at V and 5 bases at J, with 7 bases in the middle. Germline lookup yields CDR1 SGHVS and CDR2 FQNEAQ. This chain's CDR3 is CASSFLAETQYF. The CDR3 DNA is TGTGCCAGCAGCTTTCTAGCGGAGACCCAGTACTTC.

This rearrangement joins TRBV28 to TRBJ2-7; the D is unclear. V was shortened by 6 bases and J by 2 bases, with 8 bases between the two germline ends. This CDR3 has 12 residues. CDR1 is MDHEN and CDR2 is SYDVKM in the germline V gene. This CDR3 is CASSTYPYEQYF. In DNA, the CDR3 is TGTGCCAGCAGCACATACCCCTACGAGCAGTACTTC.

The chain uses TRBV24-1 and TRBJ1-1; TRBD1 aligns across 7 bases. Germline values: CDR1 KGHDR, CDR2 SFDVKD. This CDR3 comprises 13 residues. The V gene end was trimmed by 4 bases and the J gene end by 8 bases; junction bases not matched to a gene: 6. This chain's CDR3 is CATSETGTAEAFF. The CDR3 region has the DNA TGTGCCACCAGTGAAACCGGGACAGCCGAAGCTTTCTTT.

The chain links TRBV5-1 to TRBJ2-5; D not resolved. In germline, CDR1 is SGHRS, CDR2 YFSETQ. This CDR3 contains 12 residues. V was cut by 4 bases and J by 7 bases, with 11 bases left in between. For the CDR3, the DNA is TGCGCCAGCAGCGACCCCCCAGGGACCCAGTACTTC. Protein product: CASSDPPGTQYF.